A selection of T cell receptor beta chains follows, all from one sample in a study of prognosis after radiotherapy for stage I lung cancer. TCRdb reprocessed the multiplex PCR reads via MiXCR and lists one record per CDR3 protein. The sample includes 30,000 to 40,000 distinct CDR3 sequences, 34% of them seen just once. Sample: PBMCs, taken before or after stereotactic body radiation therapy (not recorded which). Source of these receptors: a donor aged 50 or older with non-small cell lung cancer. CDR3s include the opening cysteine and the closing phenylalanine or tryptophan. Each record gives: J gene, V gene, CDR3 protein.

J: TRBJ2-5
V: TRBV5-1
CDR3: CASSWGDPGLAGGNHFQETQYF

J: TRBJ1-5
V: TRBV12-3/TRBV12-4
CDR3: CASSFWGVKPQHF

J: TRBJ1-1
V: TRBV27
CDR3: CASSYVPLDTEAFF

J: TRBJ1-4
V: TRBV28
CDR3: CASSLRDGATNEKLFF

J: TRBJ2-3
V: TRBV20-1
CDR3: CSARELAGGTDTQYF

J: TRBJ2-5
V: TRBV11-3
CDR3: CASSPTRETQYF

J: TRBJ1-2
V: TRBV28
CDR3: CASRPQGNYGYTF

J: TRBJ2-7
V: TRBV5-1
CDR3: CASSYVGSYEQYF

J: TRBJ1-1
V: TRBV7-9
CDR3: CASSLEVTRAFF

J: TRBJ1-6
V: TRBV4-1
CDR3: CASSHPGQGTPLHF

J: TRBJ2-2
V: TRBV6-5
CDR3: CASSYSIGSFTGELFF

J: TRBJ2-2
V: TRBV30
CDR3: CAWRRGHTGELFF

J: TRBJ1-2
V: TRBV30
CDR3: CACNRGQGASYGYTF

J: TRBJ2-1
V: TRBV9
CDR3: CASSSYRTGDYNEQFF

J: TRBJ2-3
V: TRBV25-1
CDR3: CASSEGASGSVGADTQYF

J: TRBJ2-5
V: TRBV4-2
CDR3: CASSREQGRETQYF

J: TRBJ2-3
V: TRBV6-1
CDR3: CASSDGTSGSTDTQYF

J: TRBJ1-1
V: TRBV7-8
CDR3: CASSPLGDATEAFF

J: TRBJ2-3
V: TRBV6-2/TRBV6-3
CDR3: CASSYGAGVVDTQYF

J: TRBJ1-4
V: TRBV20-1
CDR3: CSARDTPGPQNEKLFF